This T cell receptor beta chain is drawn from a study of shared clonotypes between healthy human individuals. For each subset, genomic DNA was distributed in equal portions over several immunoSEQ plates. Libraries were prepared by immunoSEQ multiplex PCR; TCRdb keeps only in-frame clonotypes and omits some of them. The table lists about 1 million clones, 70% to 80% of them singletons. Every donor was a Caucasian adult from Nashville, Tennessee. Naive CD45RA+ and memory CD45RA-negative subsets were split from CD4+ cells. Germline CDR1 reads SGHNT; CDR2 reads YYREEE (reference sequence). This CDR3 comprises 15 residues. V was trimmed by 3 bases and J by 0 bases, leaving 13 bases between them.

The receptor's source is a man aged 18-30 years in good health. The rearrangement joins TRBV5-4 to TRBJ2-7; perhaps TRBD2 as D (6 bases). The sequenced sample consisted of memory CD4+ T cells sorted from blood. Subset defined: CD45RA-negative fraction. The CDR3: CASSSMGRSSYEQYF. The CDR3 bases are TGTGCCAGCAGCTCGATGGGGAGGAGCTCCTACGAGCAGTACTTC.